The present TCR beta chain was sequenced within a study of CD8+ T cells in alopecia areata. Whole-study context: Dosing spanned 6 to 18 months on tofacitinib, then 6 months off drug. General study results and limits: Elevated clonality characterized lesional scalp relative to normal scalp, particularly in alopecia totalis/universalis. Whereas mice showed it more clearly, TCR sharing across patients was murkier, possibly because of HLA. Scalp sample sequencing also detects resident alphabeta T cells of normal skin.

Remarks on this clone: The antigen is not known.

Once RNA had been extracted, it was reverse transcribed into cDNA to act as the sequencing template. This table comes from immunoSEQ multiplex PCR, and its TCRdb copy is limited to in-frame clones, with some not included. The sample lists more than 11,000 clones, 55% to 70% seen once, with under 13% in the top ten. Lesional scalp punch biopsies and peripheral blood came from alopecia areata patients. Sequencing used skin, obtained at week 0. The sequence derives from a human donor with alopecia areata.

This CDR3 reads CASMTGTGLDGYTF. DNA for the CDR3: TGTGCCAGCATGACGGGGACAGGGCTTGATGGCTACACCTTC. This chain joins TRBV27 and TRBJ1-2; TRBD1 matches 9 bases. CDR3 length equals 14 residues. Per the germline V gene, CDR1 is MNHEY and CDR2 is SMNVEV (reference sequence). V trimming: 7 bases; J trimming: 6 bases; junction bases outside the gene matches: 9.